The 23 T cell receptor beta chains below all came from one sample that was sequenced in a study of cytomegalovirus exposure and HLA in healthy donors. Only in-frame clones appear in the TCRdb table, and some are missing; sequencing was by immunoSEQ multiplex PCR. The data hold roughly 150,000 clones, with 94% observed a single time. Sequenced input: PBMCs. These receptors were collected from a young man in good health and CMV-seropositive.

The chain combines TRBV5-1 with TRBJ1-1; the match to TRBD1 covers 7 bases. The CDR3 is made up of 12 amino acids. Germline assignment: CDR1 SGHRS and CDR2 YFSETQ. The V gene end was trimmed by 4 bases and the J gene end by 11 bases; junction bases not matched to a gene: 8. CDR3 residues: CASSLETGIAFF. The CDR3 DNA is TGCGCCAGCAGCCTTGAGACAGGGATCGCTTTCTTT.

The CDR3 reads CASSRTGGQPQHF. DNA for the CDR3: TGTGCCAGCAGCCGGACAGGAGGTCAGCCCCAGCATTTT. The rearrangement uses TRBV13 and TRBJ1-5; 7 bases fit TRBD1. V was clipped by 5 bases and J by 6 bases; unmatched bases: 4. The CDR3 has 13 amino acids. Germline CDR1 is PRHDT and CDR2 is FYEKMQ (reference sequence).

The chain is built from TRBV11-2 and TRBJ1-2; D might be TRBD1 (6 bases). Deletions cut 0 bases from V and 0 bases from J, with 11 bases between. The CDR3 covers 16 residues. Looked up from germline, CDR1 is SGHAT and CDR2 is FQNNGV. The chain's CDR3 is CASSLDYRVSNYGYTF. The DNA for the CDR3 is TGTGCCAGCAGCTTAGATTACAGGGTATCTAACTATGGCTACACCTTC.

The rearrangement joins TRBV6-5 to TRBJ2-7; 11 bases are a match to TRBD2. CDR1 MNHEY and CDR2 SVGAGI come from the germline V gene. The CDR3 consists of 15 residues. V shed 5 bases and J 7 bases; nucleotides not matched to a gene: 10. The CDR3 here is CASSPLAGGPFEQYF. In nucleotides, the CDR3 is TGTGCCAGCAGTCCTTTAGCGGGAGGGCCTTTTGAGCAGTACTTC.

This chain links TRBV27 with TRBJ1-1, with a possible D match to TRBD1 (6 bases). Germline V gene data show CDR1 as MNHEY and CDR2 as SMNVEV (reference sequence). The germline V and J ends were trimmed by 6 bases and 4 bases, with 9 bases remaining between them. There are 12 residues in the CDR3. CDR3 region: CASRRGGTEAFF. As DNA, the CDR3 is TGTGCCAGCAGGAGGGGGGGCACTGAAGCTTTCTTT.

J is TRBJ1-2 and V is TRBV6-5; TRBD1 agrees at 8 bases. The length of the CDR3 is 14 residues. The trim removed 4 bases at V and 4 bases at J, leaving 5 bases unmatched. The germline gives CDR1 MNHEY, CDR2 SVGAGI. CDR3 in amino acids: CASSSRGLPYGYTF. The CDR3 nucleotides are TGTGCCAGCAGTTCCAGGGGGCTGCCCTATGGCTACACCTTC.

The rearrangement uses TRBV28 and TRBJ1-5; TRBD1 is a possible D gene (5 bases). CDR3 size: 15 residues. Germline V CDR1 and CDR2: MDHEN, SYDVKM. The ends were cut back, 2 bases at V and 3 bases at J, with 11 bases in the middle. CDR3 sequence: CASSLVGEDNQPQHF. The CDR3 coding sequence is TGTGCCAGCAGTTTAGTGGGGGAGGACAATCAGCCCCAGCATTTT.

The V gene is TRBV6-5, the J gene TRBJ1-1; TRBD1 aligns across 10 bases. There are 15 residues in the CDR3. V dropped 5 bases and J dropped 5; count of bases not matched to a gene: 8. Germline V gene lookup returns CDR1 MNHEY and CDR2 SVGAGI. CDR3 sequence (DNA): TGTGCCAGCAGTCCGAGACAGGGGGCGGGAACTGAAGCTTTCTTT. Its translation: CASSPRQGAGTEAFF.

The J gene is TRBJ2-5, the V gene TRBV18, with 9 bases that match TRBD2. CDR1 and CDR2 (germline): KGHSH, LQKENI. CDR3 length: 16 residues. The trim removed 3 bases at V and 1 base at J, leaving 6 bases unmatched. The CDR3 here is CASSPPGLAFQETQYF. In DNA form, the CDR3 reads TGTGCCAGCTCACCCCCGGGACTAGCCTTCCAAGAGACCCAGTACTTC.

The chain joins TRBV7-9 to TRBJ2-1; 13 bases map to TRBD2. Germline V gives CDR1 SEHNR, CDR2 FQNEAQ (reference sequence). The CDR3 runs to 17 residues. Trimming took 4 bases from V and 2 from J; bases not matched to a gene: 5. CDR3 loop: CASSSPGLAGPYNEQFF. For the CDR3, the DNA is TGTGCCAGCAGCTCACCGGGACTAGCGGGACCCTACAATGAGCAGTTCTTC.

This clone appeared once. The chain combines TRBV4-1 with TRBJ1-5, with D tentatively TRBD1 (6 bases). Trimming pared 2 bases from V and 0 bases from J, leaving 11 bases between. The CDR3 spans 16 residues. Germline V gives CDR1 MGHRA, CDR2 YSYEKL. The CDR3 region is CASSQYHRDSNQPQHF. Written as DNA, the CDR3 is TGCGCCAGCAGCCAATATCACAGGGATAGCAATCAGCCCCAGCATTTT.

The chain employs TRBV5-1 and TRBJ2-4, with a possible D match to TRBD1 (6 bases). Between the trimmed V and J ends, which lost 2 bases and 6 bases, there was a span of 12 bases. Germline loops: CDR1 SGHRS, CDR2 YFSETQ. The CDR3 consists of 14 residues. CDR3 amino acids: CASSLQGEGNIQYF. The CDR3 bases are TGCGCCAGCAGCTTACAGGGCGAGGGAAACATTCAGTACTTC.

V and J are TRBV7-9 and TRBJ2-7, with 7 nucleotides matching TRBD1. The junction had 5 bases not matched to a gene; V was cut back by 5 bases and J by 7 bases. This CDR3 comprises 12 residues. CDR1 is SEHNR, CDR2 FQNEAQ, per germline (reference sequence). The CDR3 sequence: CASSETGLEQYF. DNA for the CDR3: TGTGCCAGCAGCGAGACAGGGTTAGAGCAGTACTTC.

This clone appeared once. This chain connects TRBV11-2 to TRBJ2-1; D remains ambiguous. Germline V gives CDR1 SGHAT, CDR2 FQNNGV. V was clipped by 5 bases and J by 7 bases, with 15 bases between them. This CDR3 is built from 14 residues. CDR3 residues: CASSPGPLINEQFF. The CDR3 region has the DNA TGTGCCAGCAGCCCAGGCCCCCTAATAAATGAGCAGTTCTTC. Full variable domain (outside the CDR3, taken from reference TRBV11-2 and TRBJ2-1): EAGVAQSPRYKIIEKRQSVAFWCNPISGHATLYWYQQILGQGPKLLIQFQNNGVVDDSQLPKDRFSAERLKGVDSTLKIQPAKLEDSAVYLCASSPGPLINEQFFGPGTRLTVL.

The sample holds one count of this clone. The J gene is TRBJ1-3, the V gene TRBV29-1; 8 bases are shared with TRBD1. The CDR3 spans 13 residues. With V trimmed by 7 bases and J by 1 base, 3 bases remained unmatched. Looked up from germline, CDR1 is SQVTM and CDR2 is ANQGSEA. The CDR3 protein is CSARTGSGNTIYF. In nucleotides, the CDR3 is TGCAGCGCTAGGACAGGGTCTGGAAACACCATATATTTT. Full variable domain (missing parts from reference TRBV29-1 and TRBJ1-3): SAVISQKPSRDICQRGTSLTIQCQVDSQVTMMFWYRQQPGQSLTLIATANQGSEATYESGFVIDKFPISRPNLTFSTLTVSNMSPEDSSIYLCSARTGSGNTIYFGEGSWLTVV.

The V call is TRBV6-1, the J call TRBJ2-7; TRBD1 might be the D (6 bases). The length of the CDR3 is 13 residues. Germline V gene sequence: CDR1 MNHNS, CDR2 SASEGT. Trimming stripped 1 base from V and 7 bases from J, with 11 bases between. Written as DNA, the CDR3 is TGTGCCAGCAGTGAAGTCTTCGACAGGGAGCAGTACTTC. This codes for CASSEVFDREQYF.

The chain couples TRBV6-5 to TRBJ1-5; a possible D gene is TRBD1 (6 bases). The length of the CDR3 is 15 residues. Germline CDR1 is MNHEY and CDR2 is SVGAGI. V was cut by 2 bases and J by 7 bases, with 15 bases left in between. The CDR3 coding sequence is TGTGCCAGCAGTTACAGAGGGGGGGAACGCCAGCCCCAGCATTTT. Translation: CASSYRGGERQPQHF.

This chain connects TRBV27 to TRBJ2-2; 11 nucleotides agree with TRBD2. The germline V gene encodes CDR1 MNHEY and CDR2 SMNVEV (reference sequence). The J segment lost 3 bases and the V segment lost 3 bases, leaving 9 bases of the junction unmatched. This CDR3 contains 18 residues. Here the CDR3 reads CASSLSLAGGPYTGELFF. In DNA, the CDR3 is TGTGCCAGCAGTTTGTCGTTAGCGGGAGGGCCGTACACCGGGGAGCTGTTTTTT.

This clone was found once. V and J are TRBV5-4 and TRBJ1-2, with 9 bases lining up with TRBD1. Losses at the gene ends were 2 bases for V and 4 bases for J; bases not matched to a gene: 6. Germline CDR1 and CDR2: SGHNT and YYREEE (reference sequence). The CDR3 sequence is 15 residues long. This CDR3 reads CASSFDRGKGYGYTF. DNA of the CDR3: TGTGCCAGCAGCTTCGACAGGGGGAAAGGCTATGGCTACACCTTC.

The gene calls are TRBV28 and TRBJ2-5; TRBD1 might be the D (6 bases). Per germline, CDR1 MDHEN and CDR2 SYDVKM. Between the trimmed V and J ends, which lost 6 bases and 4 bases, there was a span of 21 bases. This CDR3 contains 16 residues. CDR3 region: CASSRRGPHPRETQYF. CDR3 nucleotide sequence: TGTGCCAGCAGCCGCAGGGGTCCCCACCCAAGAGAGACCCAGTACTTC.

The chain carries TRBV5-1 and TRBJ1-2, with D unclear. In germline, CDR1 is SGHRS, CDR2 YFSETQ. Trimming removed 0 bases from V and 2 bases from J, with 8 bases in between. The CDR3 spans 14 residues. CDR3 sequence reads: CASSLAPQNYGYTF. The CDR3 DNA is TGCGCCAGCAGCTTGGCCCCGCAGAACTATGGCTACACCTTC. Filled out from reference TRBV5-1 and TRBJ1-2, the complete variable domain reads KAGVTQTPRYLIKTRGQQVTLSCSPISGHRSVSWYQQTPGQGLQFLFEYFSETQRNKGNFPGRFSGRQFSNSRSEMNVSTLELGDSALYLCASSLAPQNYGYTFGSGTRLTVV.

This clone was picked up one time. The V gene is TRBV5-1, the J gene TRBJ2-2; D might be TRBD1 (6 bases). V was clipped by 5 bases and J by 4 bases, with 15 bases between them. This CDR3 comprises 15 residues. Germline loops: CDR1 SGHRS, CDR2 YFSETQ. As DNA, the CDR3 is TGCGCCAGCAGTAAGGGGACACGGGGCACCGGGGAGCTGTTTTTT. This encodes CASSKGTRGTGELFF.

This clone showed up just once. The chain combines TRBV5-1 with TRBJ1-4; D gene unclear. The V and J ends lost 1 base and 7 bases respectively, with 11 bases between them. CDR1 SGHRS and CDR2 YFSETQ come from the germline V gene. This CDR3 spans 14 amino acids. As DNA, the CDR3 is TGCGCCAGCAGCTTGTGGTCGAGAGGTGAAAAACTGTTTTTT. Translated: CASSLWSRGEKLFF.